The 8 T cell receptor beta chains reported below all come from one sample, sequenced in a study of cytomegalovirus exposure and HLA in healthy donors. 13 Jbeta primers and 60 Vbeta primers were used for the PCR. The table came from immunoSEQ multiplex PCR; TCRdb's copy has only in-frame clones and leaves some out. Of about 90,000 clones listed, less than 80% are singletons. The sample comprised PBMCs. These receptors were obtained from a woman aged 45-65 years in good health and CMV-seropositive.

The chain has TRBV27 and TRBJ2-1; the D gene is possibly TRBD2 (5 bases). Germline loops: CDR1 MNHEY, CDR2 SMNVEV (reference sequence). Trimming removed 3 bases at V and 8 bases at J, with 20 bases between. The CDR3 loop spans 16 amino acids. CDR3 amino acids: CASSLESRVGIDEQFF. The CDR3 DNA reads as TGTGCCAGCAGTTTGGAGTCGCGGGTCGGGATCGATGAGCAGTTCTTC.

This sequence joins TRBV5-4 and TRBJ1-3; D is unresolved. V lost 7 bases to trimming and J lost 0 bases, with 14 bases between them. Germline V gene lookup returns CDR1 SGHNT and CDR2 YYREEE (reference sequence). CDR3 length: 15 residues. DNA for the CDR3: TGTGCCAGCTCCACAGACCCGAGCTCTGGAAACACCATATATTTT. It encodes CASSTDPSSGNTIYF.

CDR3 DNA: TGCAGCGTTGAAGATGTTACCCGAACGGGGATTTACACCGGGGAGCTGTTTTTT. Residues: CSVEDVTRTGIYTGELFF. V gene TRBV29-1 combines with J gene TRBJ2-2, with D tentatively TRBD2 (5 bases). Trimming left V 0 bases short and J 3 bases short, with 20 bases between. CDR1 is SQVTM and CDR2 is ANQGSEA in the germline V gene. The CDR3 sequence is 18 residues long.

The chain is built from TRBV11-2 and TRBJ2-5; D is ambiguous. CDR1 and CDR2 (germline): SGHAT, FQNNGV. V was clipped by 5 bases and J by 5 bases, with 15 bases between them. CDR3 size: 14 residues. In DNA form, the CDR3 reads TGTGCCAGCAGCCCCGAGGTAATGCAGGAGACCCAGTACTTC. Translation gives CASSPEVMQETQYF. The whole variable domain, filled in from reference TRBV11-2 and TRBJ2-5, reads EAGVAQSPRYKIIEKRQSVAFWCNPISGHATLYWYQQILGQGPKLLIQFQNNGVVDDSQLPKDRFSAERLKGVDSTLKIQPAKLEDSAVYLCASSPEVMQETQYFGPGTRLLVL.

The table lists this clone with a few counts. The chain couples TRBV5-1 to TRBJ1-2; possible D gene TRBD1, 6 bases. Germline CDR1 and CDR2: SGHRS and YFSETQ. The V end lost 2 bases, the J end lost 6 bases, and 14 bases lay between the germline ends. CDR3 length: 14 amino acids. The CDR3 region has the DNA TGCGCCAGCAGCTTATCGGACAGTTCAAATGGCTACACCTTC. Translated: CASSLSDSSNGYTF.

The chain carries TRBV30 and TRBJ1-4; D may be TRBD1 (6 bases). The V and J ends lost 7 bases and 1 base respectively, with 19 bases between them. CDR3 size: 16 residues. In germline, CDR1 is GTSNPN, CDR2 SVGIG (reference sequence). The CDR3 nucleotides are TGTGCCTTATCTGCGTCGGGCAGGGGAACTAATGAAAAACTGTTTTTT. Residues: CALSASGRGTNEKLFF.

V usage is TRBV27 and J usage is TRBJ2-7; 12 positions agree with TRBD2. Germline loops: CDR1 MNHEY, CDR2 SMNVEV (reference sequence). V shed 4 bases and J 7 bases; nucleotides not matched to a gene: 5. The CDR3 loop spans 14 amino acids. The CDR3 is CASSSSGGAWEQYF. The DNA for the CDR3 is TGTGCCAGCAGTTCTAGCGGGGGGGCCTGGGAGCAGTACTTC.

In this sample, this clone turned up a few times. The V call is TRBV7-6, the J call TRBJ2-3, with D hard to call. The CDR3 extends over 13 amino acids. Germline CDR1 reads SGHVS; CDR2 reads FNYEAQ. Trimming took off 0 bases at V and 5 bases at J, with 6 bases between the two ends. The CDR3 spells CASSLAAGDTQYF. CDR3 DNA sequence: TGTGCCAGCAGCTTAGCTGCCGGAGATACGCAGTATTTT.